The rows below give T cell receptor beta chains drawn from one sample of a study of shared T cell receptors in the human thymus. The repertoire was sequenced with immunoSEQ multiplex PCR; TCRdb's copy has only in-frame clones and lacks some. The sample holds under 850,000 clones, over 75% seen once. Separately, the same data were catalogued under a study of human thymus T cells.

The sample consisted of thymocytes. The receptors derive from a boy under three years old with a congenital heart defect. Each CDR3 is given with its conserved first and last residue. D genes are given only for firm matches. The size entry is marked missing in some rows and otherwise reads once, few, many or a size class.

D gene	V gene	clone size	J gene	CDR3 protein	CDR3 DNA
-	TRBV4-2	-	TRBJ2-7	CASSQGGAGLYEQYF	TGTGCCAGCAGCCAAGGAGGGGCGGGATTGTACGAGCAGTACTTC
TRBD1	TRBV4-3	-	TRBJ2-7	CASSQDFRTGAQYF	TGCGCCAGCAGCCAAGATTTCCGGACAGGGGCGCAGTACTTC
TRBD2	TRBV5-6	-	TRBJ2-1	CASSLEKGIAGVGGNEQFF	TGTGCCAGCAGCTTGGAAAAGGGGATAGCGGGAGTTGGGGGGAATGAGCAGTTCTTC
TRBD1	TRBV10-3	-	TRBJ2-7	CAIKGASPDEQYF	TGTGCCATCAAGGGGGCCAGTCCTGACGAGCAGTACTTC
-	TRBV28	-	TRBJ1-3	CASSLETASYF	TGTGCCAGCAGTTTGGAGACAGCTTCCTATTTT
TRBD2	TRBV11-2	-	TRBJ2-1	CASSLATTSGSNEQFF	TGTGCCAGCAGCTTAGCGACGACTAGCGGATCTAATGAGCAGTTCTTC
TRBD2	TRBV11-2	-	TRBJ2-2	CASSVPGTSGTGELFF	TGTGCCAGCAGCGTCCCCGGGACTAGCGGGACCGGGGAGCTGTTTTTT
-	TRBV2	-	TRBJ2-7	CASTTHRAPIYEQYF	TGTGCCAGCACCACCCACAGGGCCCCTATCTACGAGCAGTACTTC
-	TRBV29-1	-	TRBJ2-1	CSVASCHSYNEQFF	TGCAGCGTTGCTAGCTGCCACTCCTACAATGAGCAGTTCTTC
TRBD2	TRBV5-1	-	TRBJ2-1	CASSLVESGRSEGNEQFF	TGCGCCAGCAGCTTGGTTGAAAGCGGGAGGTCCGAAGGAAATGAGCAGTTCTTC
-	TRBV7-2	-	TRBJ2-1	CASSFSRLSSYNEQFF	TGTGCCAGCAGCTTTAGTCGTCTGAGCTCCTACAATGAGCAGTTCTTC
-	TRBV30	-	TRBJ2-7	CAWSVQLYEQYF	TGTGCCTGGAGTGTACAGTTGTACGAGCAGTACTTC
TRBD1	TRBV5-6	few	TRBJ1-4	CASSYRDRTFSSEKLFF	TGTGCCAGCAGCTACCGGGACAGGACCTTCTCGAGTGAAAAACTGTTTTTT
-	TRBV4-1	once	TRBJ2-5	CASRRGFQETQYF	TGCGCCAGCAGGCGGGGATTCCAAGAGACCCAGTACTTC
TRBD2	TRBV4-3	-	TRBJ2-2	CASSHHRLAGGHGELFF	TGCGCCAGCAGCCATCACAGACTAGCGGGAGGTCACGGGGAGCTGTTTTTT
TRBD1	TRBV28	-	TRBJ1-2	CASSGQGSGYTF	TGTGCCAGCAGCGGACAGGGGAGCGGCTACACCTTC
-	TRBV4-2	-	TRBJ1-1	CASSQVGRVVAFF	TGTGCCAGCAGCCAAGTCGGCAGGGTGGTAGCTTTCTTT
-	TRBV18	-	TRBJ2-3	CASFNGSPAGDTQYF	TGTGCCAGCTTCAACGGGAGCCCCGCAGGAGATACGCAGTATTTT
TRBD2	TRBV7-2	-	TRBJ2-2	CASSYLGTRIPTGELFF	TGTGCCAGCAGTTACCTGGGGACTAGGATTCCCACCGGGGAGCTGTTTTTT
TRBD1	TRBV5-6	-	TRBJ2-7	CASSLLGQGADEQYF	TGTGCCAGCAGCTTGCTGGGACAGGGGGCGGACGAGCAGTACTTC
TRBD2	TRBV4-3	-	TRBJ2-1	CASSRGGDEQFF	TGCGCCAGCAGCCGTGGGGGGGATGAGCAGTTCTTC
TRBD1	TRBV30	-	TRBJ1-2	CALEGASYGYTF	TGTGCCTTGGAGGGGGCATCCTATGGCTACACCTTC
-	TRBV7-9	-	TRBJ1-5	CASSLEAGSGRGNQPQHF	TGTGCCAGCAGCTTAGAGGCAGGGTCTGGAAGGGGCAATCAGCCCCAGCATTTT
TRBD2	TRBV2	-	TRBJ2-1	CASRWTSGRIDEQFF	TGTGCCAGCAGATGGACTAGCGGGAGGATCGATGAGCAGTTCTTC
TRBD1	TRBV4-3	-	TRBJ2-1	CASSPEDRDSYNEQFF	TGCGCCAGCAGCCCAGAAGACAGGGACTCCTACAATGAGCAGTTCTTC
TRBD1	TRBV19	-	TRBJ1-5	CATQGQGNQPQHF	TGTGCCACCCAAGGACAGGGGAATCAGCCCCAGCATTTT
TRBD2	TRBV7-9	-	TRBJ2-3	CASSPTWVAGGLTDTQYF	TGTGCCAGCAGCCCTACCTGGGTGGCGGGAGGGCTCACAGATACGCAGTATTTT
-	TRBV30	-	TRBJ1-1	CAWRANTEAFF	TGTGCCTGGAGAGCTAACACTGAAGCTTTCTTT
-	TRBV7-2	-	TRBJ1-2	CASSLPSLGQGLCGYTF	TGTGCCAGCAGCCTCCCTTCTTTGGGGCAGGGTTTATGTGGCTACACCTTC
TRBD2	TRBV25-1	-	TRBJ2-1	CASKGTSDLYNEQFF	TGTGCCAGCAAGGGAACTAGCGACCTCTACAATGAGCAGTTCTTC
TRBD1	TRBV25-1	-	TRBJ1-1	CASSVGQDHTEAFF	TGTGCCAGCAGTGTTGGACAGGATCACACTGAAGCTTTCTTT
-	TRBV25-1	-	TRBJ2-1	CASSAARSLSSYNEQFF	TGTGCCAGCAGTGCAGCTAGATCATTAAGCTCCTACAATGAGCAGTTCTTC
TRBD1	TRBV11-3	once	TRBJ1-2	CASSLGHDRETENGYTF	TGTGCCAGCAGCTTAGGACACGACAGGGAAACGGAAAATGGCTACACCTTC
TRBD1	TRBV15	-	TRBJ1-2	CATGTAPFNYGYTF	TGTGCCACCGGGACAGCGCCGTTTAACTATGGCTACACCTTC
TRBD1	TRBV6-5	-	TRBJ1-5	CASSWDRDGNQPQHF	TGTGCCAGCAGTTGGGACAGGGATGGCAATCAGCCCCAGCATTTT
-	TRBV15	-	TRBJ1-1	CATEVGKERAWNTEAFF	TGTGCCACCGAGGTGGGGAAGGAGAGGGCCTGGAACACTGAAGCTTTCTTT
TRBD2	TRBV4-1	-	TRBJ2-4	CASSPGRERDDKNIQYF	TGCGCCAGCAGCCCCGGCCGCGAGCGGGATGACAAAAACATTCAGTACTTC
-	TRBV21-1	-	TRBJ1-5	CASSNVRDTNQPQHF	TGTGCCAGCAGCAACGTCAGGGACACCAATCAGCCCCAGCATTTT
TRBD1	TRBV30	-	TRBJ2-7	CAWRGTGGGYEQYF	TGTGCCTGGAGGGGGACAGGGGGCGGGTACGAGCAGTACTTC
TRBD2	TRBV5-4	-	TRBJ2-7	CASSHAVLAGLQTYEQYF	TGTGCCAGCAGCCATGCGGTCCTAGCGGGACTTCAAACCTACGAGCAGTACTTC
-	TRBV7-8	-	TRBJ1-5	CASSLGAKDSNQPQHF	TGTGCCAGCAGCTTAGGGGCCAAAGACAGCAATCAGCCCCAGCATTTT
-	TRBV5-4	-	TRBJ2-3	CASSLEERTTDTQYF	TGTGCCAGCAGCTTGGAAGAGCGGACCACAGATACGCAGTATTTT
-	TRBV29-1	few	TRBJ2-1	CSSRLAGNEQFF	TGCAGCTCCCGTCTGGCGGGGAATGAGCAGTTCTTC
TRBD2	TRBV5-8	-	TRBJ2-1	CASSSGTRGEQFF	TGTGCCAGCAGCTCCGGGACTAGGGGTGAGCAGTTCTTC
-	TRBV5-4	-	TRBJ2-3	CASSLAPGTDTQYF	TGTGCCAGCAGCTTGGCCCCCGGCACAGATACGCAGTATTTT
-	TRBV19	-	TRBJ1-3	CASSPVGGLDTGNTIYF	TGTGCCAGTAGCCCAGTGGGGGGGCTGGATACTGGAAACACCATATATTTT
-	TRBV19	-	TRBJ1-2	CATPGPGGGYTF	TGTGCCACCCCCGGCCCCGGGGGTGGCTACACCTTC
TRBD2	TRBV9	-	TRBJ2-7	CASSVRPGGDYQNEQYF	TGTGCCAGCAGCGTCCGACCGGGGGGGGACTACCAGAACGAGCAGTACTTC
TRBD1	TRBV27	-	TRBJ2-5	CASSLTGETQYF	TGTGCCAGCAGTTTGACAGGGGAGACCCAGTACTTC
TRBD2	TRBV5-8	few	TRBJ2-2	CASSSYLRTSGTGELFF	TGTGCCAGCAGCTCGTATTTGAGGACTAGCGGCACCGGGGAGCTGTTTTTT